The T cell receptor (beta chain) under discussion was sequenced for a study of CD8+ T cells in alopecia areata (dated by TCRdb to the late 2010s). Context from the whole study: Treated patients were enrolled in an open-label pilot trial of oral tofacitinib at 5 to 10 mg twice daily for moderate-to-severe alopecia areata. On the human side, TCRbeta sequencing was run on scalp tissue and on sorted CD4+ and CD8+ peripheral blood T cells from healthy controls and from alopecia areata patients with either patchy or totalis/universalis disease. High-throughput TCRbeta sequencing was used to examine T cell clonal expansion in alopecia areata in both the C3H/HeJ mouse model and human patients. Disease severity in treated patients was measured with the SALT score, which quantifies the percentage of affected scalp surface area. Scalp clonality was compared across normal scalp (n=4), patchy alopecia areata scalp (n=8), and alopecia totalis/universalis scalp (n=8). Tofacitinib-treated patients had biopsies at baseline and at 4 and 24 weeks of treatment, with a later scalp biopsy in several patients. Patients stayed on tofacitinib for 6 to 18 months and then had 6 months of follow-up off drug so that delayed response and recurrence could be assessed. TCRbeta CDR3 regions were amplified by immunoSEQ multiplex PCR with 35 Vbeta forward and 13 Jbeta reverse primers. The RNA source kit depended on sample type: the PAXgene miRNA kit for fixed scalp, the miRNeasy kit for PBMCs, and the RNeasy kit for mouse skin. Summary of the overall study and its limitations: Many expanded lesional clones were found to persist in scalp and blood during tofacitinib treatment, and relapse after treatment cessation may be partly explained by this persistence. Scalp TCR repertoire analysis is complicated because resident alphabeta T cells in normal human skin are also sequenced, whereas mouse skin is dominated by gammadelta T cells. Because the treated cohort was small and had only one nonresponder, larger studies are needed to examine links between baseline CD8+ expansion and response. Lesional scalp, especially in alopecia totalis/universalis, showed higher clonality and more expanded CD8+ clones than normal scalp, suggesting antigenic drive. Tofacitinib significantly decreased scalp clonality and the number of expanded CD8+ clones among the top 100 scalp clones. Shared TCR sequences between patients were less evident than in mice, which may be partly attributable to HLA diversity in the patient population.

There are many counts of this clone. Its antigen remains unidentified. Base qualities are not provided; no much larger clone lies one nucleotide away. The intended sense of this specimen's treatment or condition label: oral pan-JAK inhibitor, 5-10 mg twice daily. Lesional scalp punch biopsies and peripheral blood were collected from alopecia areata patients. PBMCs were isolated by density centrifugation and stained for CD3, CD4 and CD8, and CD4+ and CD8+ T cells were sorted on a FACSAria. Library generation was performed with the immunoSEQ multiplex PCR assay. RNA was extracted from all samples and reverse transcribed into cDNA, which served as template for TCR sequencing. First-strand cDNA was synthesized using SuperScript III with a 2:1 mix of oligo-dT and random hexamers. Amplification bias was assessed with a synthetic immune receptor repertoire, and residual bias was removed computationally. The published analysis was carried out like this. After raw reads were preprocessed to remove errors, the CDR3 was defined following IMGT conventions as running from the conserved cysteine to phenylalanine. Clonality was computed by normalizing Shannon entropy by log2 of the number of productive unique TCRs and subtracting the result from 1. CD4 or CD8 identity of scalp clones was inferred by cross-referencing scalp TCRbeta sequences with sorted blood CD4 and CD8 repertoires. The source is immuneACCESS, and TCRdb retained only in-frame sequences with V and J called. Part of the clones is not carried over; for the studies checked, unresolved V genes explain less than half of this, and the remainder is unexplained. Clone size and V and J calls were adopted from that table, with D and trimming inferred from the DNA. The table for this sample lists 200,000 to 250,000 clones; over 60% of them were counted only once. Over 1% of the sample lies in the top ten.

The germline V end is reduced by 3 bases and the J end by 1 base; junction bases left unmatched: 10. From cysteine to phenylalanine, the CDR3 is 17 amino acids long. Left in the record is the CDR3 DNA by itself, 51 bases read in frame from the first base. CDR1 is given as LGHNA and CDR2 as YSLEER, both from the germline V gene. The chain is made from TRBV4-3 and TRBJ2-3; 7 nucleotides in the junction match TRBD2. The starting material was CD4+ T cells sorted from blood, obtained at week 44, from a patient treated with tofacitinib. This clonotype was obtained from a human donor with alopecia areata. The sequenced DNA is TGCGCCAGCAGCCACCAAAAGACTAGCCGGGGCACAGATACGCAGTATTTT. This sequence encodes CASSHQKTSRGTDTQYF.